This T cell receptor beta chain emerged from a study of response to subunit inactivated influenza vaccine. Via MiXCR, TCRdb re-called the RT-PCR reads, giving one row per CDR3 protein. Of more than 550,000 distinct CDR3 sequences listed, about 11% are singletons. V gave up 4 bases and J gave up 5 bases; unmatched junction bases: 5. CDR3 length: 12 amino acids. Per the germline V gene, CDR1 is GTSNPN and CDR2 is SVGIG (reference sequence). The chain uses TRBV30 and TRBJ2-7; TRBD1 aligns across 7 bases. The TCR originated in a man aged 45-65 years who received an inactivated influenza vaccine. The sequenced sample was PBMCs from blood, obtained on the day of vaccination. CDR3 region: CAWTGGRNEQYF. The CDR3 bases are TGTGCCTGGACAGGGGGTAGGAACGAGCAGTACTTC.